This TCR beta chain is from a study of blood T cell repertoires in COVID-19. The repertoire was sequenced with immunoSEQ multiplex PCR; TCRdb's copy has only in-frame clones and lacks some. The data contain roughly 87,000 clones, about two thirds of them singletons. With V trimmed by 6 bases and J by 8 bases, 11 bases remained unmatched. This CDR3 contains 15 residues. Germline V gene data show CDR1 as MNHEY and CDR2 as SMNVEV (reference sequence). Sequenced input: peripheral blood. The J gene is TRBJ1-3, the V gene TRBV27; 9 bases map to TRBD1. The source is an elderly woman with acute or convalescent COVID-19. The CDR3: CASSFTGQGGHTIYF. Written as DNA, the CDR3 is TGTGCCAGCAGCTTTACGGGACAGGGAGGGCACACCATATATTTT.